Listed here are 23 T cell receptor beta chains from one sample, sequenced in a study of blood T cells in healthy people across ages. The authors ran a second PCR of about 7 to 12 cycles using a sample-barcoded 5' primer and a J-beta primer mix. TCRdb re-called the 5' RACE reads through MiXCR, storing one row per CDR3 protein. The sample records roughly 700,000 distinct CDR3 sequences, around half being singletons. Sequencing used blood. The receptor source for this set is a woman aged 60-70 years in good health.

This clonotype was counted between two and nine times. The rearrangement links TRBV5-4 to TRBJ2-7, with 7 positions matching TRBD2. The V and J ends lost 1 base and 3 bases, in that order; junction bases with no gene match: 7. The CDR3 is 15 residues long. Germline CDR1 SGHNT, CDR2 YYREEE (reference sequence). CDR3 in DNA: TGTGCCAGCAGCTTGAGCGGGGCCTCCTACTACGAGCAGTACTTC. The encoded protein is CASSLSGASYYEQYF. The full variable domain, with the rest looked up from reference TRBV5-4 and TRBJ2-7, is ETGVTQSPTHLIKTRGQQVTLRCSSQSGHNTVSWYQQALGQGPQFIFQYYREEENGRGNFPPRFSGLQFPNYSSELNVNALELDDSALYLCASSLSGASYYEQYFGPGTRLTVT.

This clonotype was counted a few times. The V and J genes are TRBV20-1 and TRBJ1-2; no clear D. The CDR3 is made up of 14 amino acids. Germline V gene sequence: CDR1 DFQATT, CDR2 SNEGSKA (reference sequence). The V gene lost 5 bases and the J gene lost 4 bases, with 17 bases spanning the gap. DNA for the CDR3: TGCAGTGCTCCAGCTCCCCCCGGACTCTATGGCTACACCTTC. Protein sequence: CSAPAPPGLYGYTF.

The V and J genes are TRBV6-5 and TRBJ1-4; D gene ambiguous. CDR3 size: 14 residues. Germline assignment: CDR1 MNHEY and CDR2 SVGAGI. V was cut by 6 bases and J by 0 bases, with 8 bases left in between. CDR3 loop: CASRSGTTNEKLFF. Here the CDR3 DNA reads TGTGCCAGCAGATCCGGGACAACTAATGAAAAACTGTTTTTT.

A few counts support this clonotype. V gene TRBV27 combines with J gene TRBJ2-7; 7 nucleotides agree with TRBD2. CDR1 and CDR2 from the germline V gene are MNHEY and SMNVEV (reference sequence). The CDR3 loop spans 14 amino acids. V was clipped by 5 bases and J by 0 bases; unmatched bases: 4. As DNA, the CDR3 is TGTGCCAGCAGTCAAAGCGGGGTCTCCTACGAGCAGTACTTC. Its protein product is CASSQSGVSYEQYF.

V is TRBV20-1 and J is TRBJ2-3; D might be TRBD2 (5 bases). V dropped 1 base and J dropped 9 bases, with 14 bases sitting between them. The CDR3 extends over 13 amino acids. Germline V gives CDR1 DFQATT, CDR2 SNEGSKA (reference sequence). Written as DNA, the CDR3 is TGCAGTGCTAGAGGGGGAAGGGAGTGGACGCAGTATTTT. The encoded protein is CSARGGREWTQYF.

The chain has TRBV28 and TRBJ1-5; D unclear. The CDR3 sequence is 16 residues long. The V end lost 6 bases, the J end lost 3 bases, and 18 bases lay between the germline ends. Per the germline V gene, CDR1 is MDHEN and CDR2 is SYDVKM. Here the CDR3 reads CASSLSPRGYNQPQHF. In nucleotides, the CDR3 is TGTGCCAGCAGCCTTTCCCCCCGGGGTTACAATCAGCCCCAGCATTTT.

This chain connects TRBV30 to TRBJ2-5, with D possibly TRBD2 on 6 matching bases. Trimming shortened V by 4 bases and J by 5 bases, and 17 bases separated the two germline ends. The CDR3 runs 14 residues. Germline V gene lookup returns CDR1 GTSNPN and CDR2 SVGIG (reference sequence). The CDR3 DNA reads as TGTGCCTGGACCCGGGACTCAGGGTCTGAGACCCAGTACTTC. This translates into CAWTRDSGSETQYF.

This clonotype showed up just a few times. DNA of the CDR3: TGTGCCAGCAGTGATGGGTATTCACCCCTCCACTTT. Translated: CASSDGYSPLHF. The rearrangement joins TRBV2 to TRBJ1-6; no reliable D call. V lost 3 bases and J lost 8, with 5 bases in between. Germline V gene lookup returns CDR1 SNHLY and CDR2 FYNNEI. This CDR3 has 12 amino acids. The complete variable domain, with remaining parts taken from reference TRBV2 and TRBJ1-6, reads EPEVTQTPSHQVTQMGQEVILRCVPISNHLYFYWYRQILGQKVEFLVSFYNNEISEKSEIFDDQFSVERPDGSNFTLKIRSTKLEDSAMYFCASSDGYSPLHFGNGTRLTVT.

The rearrangement uses TRBV9 and TRBJ2-1; TRBD2 aligns across 10 bases. Matching the DNA end better, TRBJ2-7 makes the J call doubtful. The CDR3 spans 16 residues. CDR1 is SGDLS and CDR2 is YYNGEE in the germline V gene. As DNA, the CDR3 is TGTGCCAGCAGCGTTTCTAGCGGGAGCTCCTACAATGAGCAGTACTTC. Translated, it gives CASSVSSGSSYNEQYF.

V and J are TRBV20-1 and TRBJ1-5; 7 nucleotides match TRBD1. V lost 3 bases to trimming and J lost 9 bases; unmatched junction nucleotides: 8. The CDR3 contains 13 residues. Germline CDR1 DFQATT, CDR2 SNEGSKA (reference sequence). The CDR3 reads CSAREQGTGPQHF. CDR3 in DNA: TGCAGTGCTAGGGAACAGGGGACTGGGCCCCAGCATTTT.

The genes are TRBV3-1 and TRBJ1-1; D is unresolved. The CDR3 spans 13 residues. Trimming took 4 bases from V and 4 from J, leaving 10 bases between them. CDR1 is LGHDT, CDR2 YNNKEL, per germline (reference sequence). The DNA of the CDR3 is TGTGCCAGCAGCCCCGGCTCGAGCACTGAAGCTTTCTTT. It is translated as CASSPGSSTEAFF.

The sample holds a few counts of this clonotype. The J gene is TRBJ2-1, the V gene TRBV20-1, with D tentatively TRBD2 (5 bases). The CDR3 has 14 amino acids. Germline assignment: CDR1 DFQATT and CDR2 SNEGSKA (reference sequence). V lost 1 base, J lost 1 base, and 8 bases lay in between. CDR3 protein: CSARGTSSYNEQFF. The CDR3 nucleotides are TGCAGTGCTAGAGGAACTAGTTCCTACAATGAGCAGTTCTTC.

This sequence joins TRBV11-1 and TRBJ2-3, with 8 bases lining up with TRBD2. This CDR3 contains 15 residues. Germline CDR1 and CDR2: SGHAT and FQDESV (reference sequence). V gave up 6 bases and J gave up 0 bases; unmatched junction bases: 5. CDR3: CASRDSGISTDTQYF. The DNA for the CDR3 is TGTGCCAGCAGGGATAGCGGGATAAGCACAGATACGCAGTATTTT.

This chain uses TRBV14 with TRBJ2-1; 8 nucleotides agree with TRBD2. The CDR3 is made up of 17 amino acids. V dropped 4 bases and J dropped 3; count of bases not matched to a gene: 11. CDR1 is SGHDN and CDR2 is FVKESK in the germline V gene. As DNA, the CDR3 is TGTGCCAGCAGCCGCCAAACGGGTAGCGGGGTCTACAATGAGCAGTTCTTC. It translates to CASSRQTGSGVYNEQFF.

The chain couples TRBV28 to TRBJ2-5, with D possibly TRBD1 on 6 matching bases. The length of the CDR3 is 15 residues. V was cut by 2 bases and J by 3 bases, with 13 bases left in between. The germline V gene has CDR1 MDHEN and CDR2 SYDVKM. CDR3 residues: CASSLAPGVKETQYF. In DNA, the CDR3 is TGTGCCAGCAGTTTAGCCCCAGGGGTGAAAGAGACCCAGTACTTC.

This clonotype came up a few times. The rearrangement joins TRBV5-1 to TRBJ2-3; 11 nucleotides line up with TRBD1. Germline CDR1 is SGHRS and CDR2 is YFSETQ. This CDR3 is 19 amino acids long. The junction had 12 bases not matched to a gene; V was cut back by 0 bases and J by 3 bases. The CDR3: CASSLDRTGGQFWTDTQYF. The CDR3, as DNA: TGCGCCAGCAGCTTGGACCGGACAGGGGGCCAGTTCTGGACAGATACGCAGTATTTT.

V and J are TRBV20-1 and TRBJ2-7; D may be TRBD2 (6 bases). The CDR3 consists of 14 residues. Germline V gives CDR1 DFQATT, CDR2 SNEGSKA (reference sequence). V was cut by 6 bases and J by 0 bases, with 15 bases left in between. The CDR3 loop is CSAPTIGSSYEQYF. CDR3 nucleotides: TGCAGTGCCCCGACTATCGGGAGCTCCTACGAGCAGTACTTC.

This clonotype was observed a few times. The chain has TRBV10-3 and TRBJ1-1; 9 bases are a match to TRBD1. There are 16 residues in the CDR3. V was pared by 4 bases and J by 0 bases, with 6 bases of the junction left unmatched. Looked up from germline, CDR1 is ENHRY and CDR2 is SYGVKD. The CDR3 spells CAISVDRGYLNTEAFF. Written as DNA, the CDR3 is TGTGCCATCAGTGTTGACAGGGGGTACCTGAACACTGAAGCTTTCTTT.

A few counts support this clonotype. V usage is TRBV12-3 or TRBV12-4 and J usage is TRBJ2-7; D is unclear. The length of the CDR3 is 12 residues. V was shortened by 7 bases and J by 9 bases, with 16 bases between the two germline ends. Here the CDR3 reads CASKLDVGGQYF. CDR3 in DNA: TGTGCCAGCAAACTCGACGTCGGTGGGCAGTACTTC.

The chain joins TRBV20-1 to TRBJ2-7, with 11 bases lining up with TRBD1. With V trimmed by 5 bases and J by 7 bases, 4 bases remained unmatched. The CDR3 is 12 amino acids. Germline V gene lookup returns CDR1 DFQATT and CDR2 SNEGSKA (reference sequence). The CDR3: CSAGQGAGEQYF. The CDR3 DNA reads TGCAGTGCTGGACAGGGGGCTGGTGAGCAGTACTTC.

The chain carries TRBV7-3 and TRBJ2-2, with D maybe TRBD2 (6 bases). V was pared by 6 bases and J by 4 bases, with 12 bases between. Germline lookup yields CDR1 SGHTA and CDR2 FQGTGA. This CDR3 is 14 amino acids long. The CDR3 sequence is CASRSGWSTGELFF. The CDR3 coding sequence is TGTGCCAGCAGAAGCGGGTGGAGCACCGGGGAGCTGTTTTTT.

This clonotype was detected a few times. The chain joins TRBV25-1 to TRBJ2-7, with D perhaps matching TRBD2 (6 bases). Trimming took 2 bases from V and 9 from J, leaving 11 bases between them. The CDR3 runs to 12 residues. CDR1 is MGHDK and CDR2 is SYGVNS in the germline V gene. As DNA, the CDR3 is TGTGCCAGCAGTGAAGGGTGGGGGGTGCAGTACTTC. Protein product: CASSEGWGVQYF.

There are a few counts of this clonotype. V usage is TRBV28 and J usage is TRBJ2-1; possible D gene TRBD1, 6 bases. Germline V CDR1 and CDR2: MDHEN, SYDVKM. Trimming took 3 bases from V and 4 from J, leaving 19 bases between them. This CDR3 is 17 amino acids long. The CDR3 sequence: CASSLRKQGNTYNEQFF. CDR3 sequence (DNA): TGTGCCAGCAGTTTGAGGAAACAGGGTAATACTTACAATGAGCAGTTCTTC.